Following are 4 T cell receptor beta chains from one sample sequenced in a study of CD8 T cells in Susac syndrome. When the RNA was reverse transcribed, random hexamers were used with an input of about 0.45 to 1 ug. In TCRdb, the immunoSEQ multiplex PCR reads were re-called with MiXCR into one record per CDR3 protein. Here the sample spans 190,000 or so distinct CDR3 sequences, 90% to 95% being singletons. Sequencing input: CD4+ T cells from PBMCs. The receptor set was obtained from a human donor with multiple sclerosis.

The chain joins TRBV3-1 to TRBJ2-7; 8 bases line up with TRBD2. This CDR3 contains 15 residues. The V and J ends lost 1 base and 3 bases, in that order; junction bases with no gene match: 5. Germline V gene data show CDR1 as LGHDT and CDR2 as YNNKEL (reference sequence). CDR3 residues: CASSQGSGAFYEQYF. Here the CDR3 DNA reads TGTGCCAGCAGCCAAGGTAGCGGGGCTTTCTACGAGCAGTACTTC.

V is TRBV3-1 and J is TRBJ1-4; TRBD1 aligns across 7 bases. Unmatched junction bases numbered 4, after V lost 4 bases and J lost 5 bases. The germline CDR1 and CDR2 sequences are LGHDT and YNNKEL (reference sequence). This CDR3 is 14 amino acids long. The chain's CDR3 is CASSPRDSNEKLFF. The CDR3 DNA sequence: TGTGCCAGCAGCCCTCGGGACAGCAATGAAAAACTGTTTTTT. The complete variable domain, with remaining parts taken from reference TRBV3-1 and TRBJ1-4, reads DTAVSQTPKYLVTQMGNDKSIKCEQNLGHDTMYWYKQDSKKFLKIMFSYNNKELIINETVPNRFSPKSPDKAHLNLHINSLELGDSAVYFCASSPRDSNEKLFFGSGTQLSVL.

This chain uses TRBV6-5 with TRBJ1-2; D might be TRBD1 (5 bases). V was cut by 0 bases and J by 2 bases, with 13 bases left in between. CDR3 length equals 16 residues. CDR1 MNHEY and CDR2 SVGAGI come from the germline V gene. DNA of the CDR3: TGTGCCAGCAGTTACTCCCGGCAGGGTTGGAACTATGGCTACACCTTC. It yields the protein CASSYSRQGWNYGYTF.

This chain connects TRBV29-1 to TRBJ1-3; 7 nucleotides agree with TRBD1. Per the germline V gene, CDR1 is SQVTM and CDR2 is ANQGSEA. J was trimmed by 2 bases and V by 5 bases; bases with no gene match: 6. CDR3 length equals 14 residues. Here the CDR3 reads CSVLGQRPGNTIYF. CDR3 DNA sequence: TGCAGCGTTTTGGGACAGAGGCCTGGAAACACCATATATTTT.